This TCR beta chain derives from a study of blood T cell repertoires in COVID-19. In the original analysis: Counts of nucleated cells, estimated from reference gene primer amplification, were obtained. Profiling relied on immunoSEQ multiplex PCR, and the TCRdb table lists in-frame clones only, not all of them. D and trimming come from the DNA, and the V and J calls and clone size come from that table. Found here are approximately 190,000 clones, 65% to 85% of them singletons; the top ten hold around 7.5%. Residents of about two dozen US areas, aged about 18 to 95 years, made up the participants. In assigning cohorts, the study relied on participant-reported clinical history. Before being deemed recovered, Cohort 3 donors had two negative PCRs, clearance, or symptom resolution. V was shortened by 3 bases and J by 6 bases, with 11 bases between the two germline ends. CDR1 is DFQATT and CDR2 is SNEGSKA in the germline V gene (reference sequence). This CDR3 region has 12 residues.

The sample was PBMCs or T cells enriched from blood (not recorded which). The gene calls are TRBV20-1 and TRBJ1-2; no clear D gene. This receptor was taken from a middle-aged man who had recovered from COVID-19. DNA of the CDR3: TGCAGTGCTAGTGTACCGGGAAATGGCTACACCTTC. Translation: CSASVPGNGYTF.